This T cell receptor (beta chain) is from a study of T-cell reconstitution after alpha-beta-depleted transplantation in children. It was with unique molecular identifiers that the TCRbeta library was prepared. MiXCR, applied by TCRdb to the PCR reads, yields one record per CDR3 protein. The sample includes just under 550,000 distinct CDR3 sequences, around 17% of them seen just once. This clonotype has at least ten counts. CDR1 is SGDLS, CDR2 YYNGEE, per germline. V gave up 7 bases and J gave up 2 bases; unmatched junction bases: 9. The CDR3 covers 15 residues. Sample: PBMCs from the stem cell graft donor, taken from the stem cell graft. The sequence derives from a human donor who donated a stem cell graft to a child with acute lymphoblastic leukemia. This chain links TRBV9 with TRBJ2-5, with 9 bases matching TRBD2. The CDR3 loop reads CASGAGLAYQETQYF. CDR3 coding DNA: TGTGCCAGCGGAGCTGGACTAGCGTATCAAGAGACCCAGTACTTC.